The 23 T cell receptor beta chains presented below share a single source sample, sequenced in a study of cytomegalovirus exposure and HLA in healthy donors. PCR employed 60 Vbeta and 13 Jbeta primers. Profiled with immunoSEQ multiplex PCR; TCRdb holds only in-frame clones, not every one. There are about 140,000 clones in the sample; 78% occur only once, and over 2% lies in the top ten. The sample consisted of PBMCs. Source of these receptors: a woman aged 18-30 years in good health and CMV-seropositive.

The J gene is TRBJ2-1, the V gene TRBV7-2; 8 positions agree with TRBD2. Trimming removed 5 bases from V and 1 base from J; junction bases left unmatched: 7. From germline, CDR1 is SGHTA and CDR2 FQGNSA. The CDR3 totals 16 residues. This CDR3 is CASSLSGDPSYNEQFF. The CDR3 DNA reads TGTGCCAGCAGCCTTAGCGGGGACCCGTCCTACAATGAGCAGTTCTTC.

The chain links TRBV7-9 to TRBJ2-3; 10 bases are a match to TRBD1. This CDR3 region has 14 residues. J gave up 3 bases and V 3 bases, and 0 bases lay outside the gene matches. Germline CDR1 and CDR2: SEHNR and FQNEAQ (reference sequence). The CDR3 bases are TGTGCCAGCAGCTTGGACAGGGGGACAGATACGCAGTATTTT. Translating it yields CASSLDRGTDTQYF.

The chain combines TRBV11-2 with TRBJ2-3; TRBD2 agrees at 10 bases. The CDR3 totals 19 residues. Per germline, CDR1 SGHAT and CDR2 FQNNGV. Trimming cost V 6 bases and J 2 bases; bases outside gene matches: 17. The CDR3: CASRSGKASGGRITDTQYF. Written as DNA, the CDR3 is TGTGCCAGCAGGTCCGGGAAAGCTAGCGGGGGTCGTATCACAGATACGCAGTATTTT.

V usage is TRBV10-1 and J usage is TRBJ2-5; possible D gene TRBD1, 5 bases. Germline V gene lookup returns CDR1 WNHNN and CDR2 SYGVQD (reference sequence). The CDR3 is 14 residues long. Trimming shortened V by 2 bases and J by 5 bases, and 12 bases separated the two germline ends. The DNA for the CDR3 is TGCGCCAGCAGTGAGAGGCAGGGTGGGGAGACCCAGTACTTC. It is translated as CASSERQGGETQYF.

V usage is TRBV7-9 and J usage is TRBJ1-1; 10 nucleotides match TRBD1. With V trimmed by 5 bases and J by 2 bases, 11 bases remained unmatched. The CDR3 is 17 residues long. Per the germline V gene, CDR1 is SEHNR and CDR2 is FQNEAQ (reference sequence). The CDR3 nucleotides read TGTGCCAGCAGCCTCCGGACAGGGGGTGCGGATAACACTGAAGCTTTCTTT. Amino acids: CASSLRTGGADNTEAFF.

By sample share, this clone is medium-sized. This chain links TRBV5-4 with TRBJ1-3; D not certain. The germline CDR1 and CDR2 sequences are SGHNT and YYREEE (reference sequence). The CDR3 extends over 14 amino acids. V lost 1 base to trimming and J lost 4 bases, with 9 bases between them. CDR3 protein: CASSLPGLGNTIYF. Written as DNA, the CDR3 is TGTGCCAGCAGCTTGCCCGGGTTGGGAAACACCATATATTTT.

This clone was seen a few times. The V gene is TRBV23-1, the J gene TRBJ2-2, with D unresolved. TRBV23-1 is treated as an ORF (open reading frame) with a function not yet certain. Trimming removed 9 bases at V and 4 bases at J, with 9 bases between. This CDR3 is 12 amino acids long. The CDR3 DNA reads TGCGCCAGACCACCCAGCACCGGGGAGCTGTTTTTT. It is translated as CARPPSTGELFF.

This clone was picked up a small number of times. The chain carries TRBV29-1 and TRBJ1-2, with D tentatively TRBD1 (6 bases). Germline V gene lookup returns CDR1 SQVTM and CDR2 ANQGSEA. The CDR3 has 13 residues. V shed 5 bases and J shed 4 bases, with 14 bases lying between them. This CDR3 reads CSVHDRSGYGYTF. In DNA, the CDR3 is TGCAGCGTTCATGACAGGTCTGGCTATGGCTACACCTTC.

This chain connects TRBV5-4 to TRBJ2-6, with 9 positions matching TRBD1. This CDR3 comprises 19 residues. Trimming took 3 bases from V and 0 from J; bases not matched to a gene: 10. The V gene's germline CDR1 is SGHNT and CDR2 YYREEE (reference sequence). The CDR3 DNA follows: TGTGCCAGCAGCTCGAGGGGGGGGACAGGGATCTCTGGGGCCAACGTCCTGACTTTC. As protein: CASSSRGGTGISGANVLTF. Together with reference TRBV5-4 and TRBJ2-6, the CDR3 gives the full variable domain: ETGVTQSPTHLIKTRGQQVTLRCSSQSGHNTVSWYQQALGQGPQFIFQYYREEENGRGNFPPRFSGLQFPNYSSELNVNALELDDSALYLCASSSRGGTGISGANVLTFGAGSRLTVL.

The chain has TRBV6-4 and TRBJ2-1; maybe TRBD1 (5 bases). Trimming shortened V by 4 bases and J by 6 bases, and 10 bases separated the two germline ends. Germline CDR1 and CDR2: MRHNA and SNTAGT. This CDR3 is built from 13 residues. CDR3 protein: CASSATGSNEQFF. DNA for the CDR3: TGTGCCAGCAGTGCCACAGGTTCCAATGAGCAGTTCTTC.

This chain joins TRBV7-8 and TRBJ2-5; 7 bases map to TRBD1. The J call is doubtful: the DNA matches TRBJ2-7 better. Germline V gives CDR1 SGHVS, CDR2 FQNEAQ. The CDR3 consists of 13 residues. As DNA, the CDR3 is TGTGCCAGCAGCCTGGGACAGAACTACGAGCAGTACTTC. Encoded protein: CASSLGQNYEQYF.

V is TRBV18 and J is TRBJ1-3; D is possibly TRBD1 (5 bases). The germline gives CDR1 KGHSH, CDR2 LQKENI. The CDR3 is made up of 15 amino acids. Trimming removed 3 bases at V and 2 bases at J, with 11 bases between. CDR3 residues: CASSPNSGTGNTIYF. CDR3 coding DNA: TGTGCCAGCTCACCCAATTCAGGGACTGGAAACACCATATATTTT.

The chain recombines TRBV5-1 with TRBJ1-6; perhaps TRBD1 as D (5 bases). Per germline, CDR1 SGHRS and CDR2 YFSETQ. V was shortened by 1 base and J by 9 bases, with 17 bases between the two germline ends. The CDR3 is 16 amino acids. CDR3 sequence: CASSLQTAGGISPLHF. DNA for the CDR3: TGCGCCAGCAGCTTGCAAACAGCGGGGGGGATTTCACCCCTCCACTTT.

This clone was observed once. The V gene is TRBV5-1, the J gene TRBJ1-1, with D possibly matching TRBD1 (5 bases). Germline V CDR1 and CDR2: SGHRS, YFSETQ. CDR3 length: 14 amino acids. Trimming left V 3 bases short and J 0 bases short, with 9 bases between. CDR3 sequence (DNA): TGCGCCAGCAGCTCCAGGGTTATGAACACTGAAGCTTTCTTT. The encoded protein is CASSSRVMNTEAFF.

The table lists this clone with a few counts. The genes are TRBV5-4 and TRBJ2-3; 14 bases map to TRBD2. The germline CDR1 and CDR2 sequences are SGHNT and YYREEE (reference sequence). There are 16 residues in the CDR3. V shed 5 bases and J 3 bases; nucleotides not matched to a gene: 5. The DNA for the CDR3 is TGTGCCAGCAGTGGGACTAGCGGGGGTAAGACAGATACGCAGTATTTT. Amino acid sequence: CASSGTSGGKTDTQYF.

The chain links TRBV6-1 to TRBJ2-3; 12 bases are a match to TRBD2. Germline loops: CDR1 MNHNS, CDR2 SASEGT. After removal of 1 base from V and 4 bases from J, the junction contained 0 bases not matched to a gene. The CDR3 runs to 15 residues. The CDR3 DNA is TGTGCCAGCAGTGAAGGACTAGCGGGGGCAGATACGCAGTATTTT. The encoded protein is CASSEGLAGADTQYF.

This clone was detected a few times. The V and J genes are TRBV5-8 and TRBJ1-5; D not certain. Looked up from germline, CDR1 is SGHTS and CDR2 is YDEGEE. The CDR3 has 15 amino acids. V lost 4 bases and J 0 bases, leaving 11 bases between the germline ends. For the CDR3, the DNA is TGTGCCAGCAGCCCCAGGTTGTATAGCAATCAGCCCCAGCATTTT. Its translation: CASSPRLYSNQPQHF.

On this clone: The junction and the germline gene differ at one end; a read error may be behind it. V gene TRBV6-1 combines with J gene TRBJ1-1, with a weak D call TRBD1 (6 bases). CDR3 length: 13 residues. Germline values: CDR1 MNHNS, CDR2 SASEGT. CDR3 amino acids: CASTEFQGTEAFF. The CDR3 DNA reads TGTGCCAGCACTGAATTCCAGGGGACTGAAGCTTTCTTT.

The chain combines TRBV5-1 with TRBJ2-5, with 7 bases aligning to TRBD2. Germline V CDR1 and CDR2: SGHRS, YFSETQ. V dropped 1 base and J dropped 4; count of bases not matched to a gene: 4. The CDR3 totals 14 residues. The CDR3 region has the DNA TGCGCCAGCAGCTTGATTGCTAGCGGAGAGACCCAGTACTTC. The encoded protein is CASSLIASGETQYF.

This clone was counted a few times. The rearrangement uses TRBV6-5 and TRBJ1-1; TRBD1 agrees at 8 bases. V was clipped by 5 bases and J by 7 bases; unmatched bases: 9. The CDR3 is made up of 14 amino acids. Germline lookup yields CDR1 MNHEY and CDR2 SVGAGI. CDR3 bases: TGTGCCAGCAGTGCGCAGACAGGGGTCAGTGAAGCTTTCTTT. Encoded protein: CASSAQTGVSEAFF.

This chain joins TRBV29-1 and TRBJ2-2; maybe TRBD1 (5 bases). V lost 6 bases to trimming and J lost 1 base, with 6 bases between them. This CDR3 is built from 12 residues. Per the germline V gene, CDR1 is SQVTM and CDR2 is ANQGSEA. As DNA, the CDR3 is TGCAGCGTAGACAGGAACACCGGGGAGCTGTTTTTT. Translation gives CSVDRNTGELFF.

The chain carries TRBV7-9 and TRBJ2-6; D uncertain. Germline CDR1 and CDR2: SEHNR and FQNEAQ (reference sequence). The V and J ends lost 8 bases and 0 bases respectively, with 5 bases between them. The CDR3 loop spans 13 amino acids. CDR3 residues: CASDSSGANVLTF. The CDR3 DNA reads TGTGCCAGCGATAGCTCTGGGGCCAACGTCCTGACTTTC. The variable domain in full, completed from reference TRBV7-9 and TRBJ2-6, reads DTGVSQNPRHKITKRGQNVTFRCDPISEHNRLYWYRQTLGQGPEFLTYFQNEAQLEKSRLLSDRFSAERPKGSFSTLEIQRTEQGDSAMYLCASDSSGANVLTFGAGSRLTVL.

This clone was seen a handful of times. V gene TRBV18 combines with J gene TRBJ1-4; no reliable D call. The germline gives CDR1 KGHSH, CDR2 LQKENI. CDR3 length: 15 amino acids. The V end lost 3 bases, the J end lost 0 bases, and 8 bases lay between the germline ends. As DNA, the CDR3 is TGTGCCAGCTCACCCCCTTCTGCAACTAATGAAAAACTGTTTTTT. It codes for CASSPPSATNEKLFF. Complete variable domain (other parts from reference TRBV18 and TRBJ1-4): NAGVMQNPRHLVRRRGQEARLRCSPMKGHSHVYWYRQLPEEGLKFMVYLQKENIIDESGMPKERFSAEFPKEGPSILRIQQVVRGDSAAYFCASSPPSATNEKLFFGSGTQLSVL.